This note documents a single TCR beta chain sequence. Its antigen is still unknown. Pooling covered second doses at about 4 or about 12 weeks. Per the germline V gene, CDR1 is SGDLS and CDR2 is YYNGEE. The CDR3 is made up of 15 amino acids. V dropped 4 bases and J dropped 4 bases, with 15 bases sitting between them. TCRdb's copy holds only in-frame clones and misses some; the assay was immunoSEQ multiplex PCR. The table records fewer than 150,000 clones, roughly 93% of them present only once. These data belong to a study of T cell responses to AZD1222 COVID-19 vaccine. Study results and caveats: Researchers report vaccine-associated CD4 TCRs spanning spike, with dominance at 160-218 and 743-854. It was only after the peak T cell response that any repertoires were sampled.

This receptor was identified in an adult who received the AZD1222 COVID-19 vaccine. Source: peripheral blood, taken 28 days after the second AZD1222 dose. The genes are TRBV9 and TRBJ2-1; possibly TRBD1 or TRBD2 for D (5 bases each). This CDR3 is CASSQNRDEYNEQFF. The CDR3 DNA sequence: TGTGCCAGCAGCCAAAACCGGGACGAATACAATGAGCAGTTCTTC.